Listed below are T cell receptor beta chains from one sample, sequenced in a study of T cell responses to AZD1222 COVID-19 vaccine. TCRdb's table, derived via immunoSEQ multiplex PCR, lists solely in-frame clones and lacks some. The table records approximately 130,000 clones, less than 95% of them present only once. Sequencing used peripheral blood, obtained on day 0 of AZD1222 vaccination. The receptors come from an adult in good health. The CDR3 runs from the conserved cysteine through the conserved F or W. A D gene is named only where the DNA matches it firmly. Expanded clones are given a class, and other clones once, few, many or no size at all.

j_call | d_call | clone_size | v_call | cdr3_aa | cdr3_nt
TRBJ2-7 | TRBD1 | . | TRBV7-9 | CASSLGQGDYEQYF | TGTGCCAGCAGCTTAGGACAGGGCGACTACGAGCAGTACTTC
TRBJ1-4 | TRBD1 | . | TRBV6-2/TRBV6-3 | CASSPGTGNEKLFF | TGTGCCAGCAGTCCCGGGACAGGGAACGAAAAACTGTTTTTT
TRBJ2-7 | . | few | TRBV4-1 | CASSLQQGYEQYF | TGCGCCAGCAGTCTACAACAGGGATACGAGCAGTACTTC
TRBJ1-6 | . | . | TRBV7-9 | CASSRAGGESPLHF | TGTGCCAGCAGCCGGGCGGGGGGAGAATCACCCCTCCACTTT
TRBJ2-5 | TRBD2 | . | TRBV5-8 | CASSGSGRARETQYF | TGTGCCAGCAGCGGTAGCGGGAGGGCCCGGGAGACCCAGTACTTC
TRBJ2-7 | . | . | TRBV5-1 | CASSPLEGRIDEQYF | TGCGCCAGCAGCCCCCTTGAGGGAAGGATTGACGAGCAGTACTTC
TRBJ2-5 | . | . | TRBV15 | CATSRDPSYQETQYF | TGTGCCACCAGCAGAGACCCCTCCTATCAAGAGACCCAGTACTTC
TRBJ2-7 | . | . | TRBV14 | CASSTHEYSYEQYF | TGTGCCAGCAGCACACACGAGTATTCCTACGAGCAGTACTTC
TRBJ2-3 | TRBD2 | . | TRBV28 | CASRRTSGRVDTQYF | TGTGCCAGCAGGCGGACTAGCGGGAGGGTGGATACGCAGTATTTT
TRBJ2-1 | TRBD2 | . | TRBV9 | CASSVGASGSFNEQFF | TGTGCCAGCAGCGTAGGGGCTAGCGGGAGCTTCAATGAGCAGTTCTTC
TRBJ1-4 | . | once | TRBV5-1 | CASSPLIRAPFNEKLFF | TGCGCCAGCAGCCCATTGATCAGGGCACCCTTTAATGAAAAACTGTTTTTT
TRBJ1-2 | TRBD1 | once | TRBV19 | CASSPSGTGPFYGYTF | TGTGCCAGTAGTCCTTCTGGGACAGGACCCTTCTATGGCTACACCTTC
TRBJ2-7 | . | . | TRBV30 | CAWNKRGAQEQYF | TGTGCCTGGAACAAGCGAGGGGCGCAGGAGCAGTACTTC
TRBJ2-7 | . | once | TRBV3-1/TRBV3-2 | CASSRWATAYEQYF | TGTGCCAGCAGCCGATGGGCGACTGCCTACGAGCAGTACTTC
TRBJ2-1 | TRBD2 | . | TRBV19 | CASSMSLAVSYNEQFF | TGTGCCAGTAGTATGAGTCTAGCGGTCTCCTACAATGAGCAGTTCTTC
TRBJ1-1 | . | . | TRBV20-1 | CSTVSYYEAFF | TGCAGTACCGTTTCGTATTATGAAGCTTTCTTT
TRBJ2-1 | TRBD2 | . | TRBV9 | CASSVGAGGSSGSSYNEQFF | TGTGCCAGCAGCGTAGGAGCCGGGGGCTCTAGCGGGAGTTCCTACAATGAGCAGTTCTTC
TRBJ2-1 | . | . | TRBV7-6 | CASSLEPSGNEQFF | TGTGCCAGCAGCTTAGAACCATCTGGAAATGAGCAGTTCTTC
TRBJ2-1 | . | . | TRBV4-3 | CASSQNRAGVNEQFF | TGCGCCAGCAGCCAGAACAGGGCGGGAGTCAATGAGCAGTTCTTC
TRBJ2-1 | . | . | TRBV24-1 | CATGATDHNEQFF | TGTGCCACCGGCGCCACAGATCACAATGAGCAGTTCTTC
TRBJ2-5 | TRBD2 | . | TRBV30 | CAWSDGLAGGGETQYF | TGTGCCTGGAGCGACGGACTAGCGGGAGGGGGTGAGACCCAGTACTTC
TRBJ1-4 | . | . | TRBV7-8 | CASSFQQGKKLFF | TGTGCCAGCAGCTTTCAGCAGGGCAAAAAACTGTTTTTT
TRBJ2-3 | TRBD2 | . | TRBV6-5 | CASSYGAGATDTQYF | TGTGCCAGCAGTTACGGGGCGGGAGCGACAGATACGCAGTATTTT
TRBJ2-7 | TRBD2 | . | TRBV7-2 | CASSFQRGSVEQYF | TGTGCCAGCAGCTTCCAGCGGGGGTCTGTCGAGCAGTACTTC
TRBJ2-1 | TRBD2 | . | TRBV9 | CASSVAGGRAGDEQFF | TGTGCCAGCAGCGTAGCTGGCGGGAGGGCCGGGGATGAGCAGTTCTTC
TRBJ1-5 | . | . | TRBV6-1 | CASSEWGRNQPQHF | TGTGCCAGCAGTGAATGGGGGAGAAATCAGCCCCAGCATTTT
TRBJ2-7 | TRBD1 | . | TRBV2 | CASSKYRGRGYEQYF | TGTGCCAGCAGTAAATACAGGGGCCGAGGCTACGAGCAGTACTTC
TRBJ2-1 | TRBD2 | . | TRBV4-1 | CASSLASGSWDEQFF | TGCGCCAGCAGCCTCGCTAGCGGGAGCTGGGATGAGCAGTTCTTC
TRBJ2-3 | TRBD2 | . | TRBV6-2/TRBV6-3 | CASSHQSATGTTTDTQYF | TGTGCCAGCAGTCACCAATCCGCAACCGGGACTACCACAGATACGCAGTATTTT
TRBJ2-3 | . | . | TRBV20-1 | CSARAGDTQYF | TGCAGTGCTAGAGCAGGAGATACGCAGTATTTT
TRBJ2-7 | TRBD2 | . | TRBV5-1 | CASSLGTSGISYEQYF | TGCGCCAGCAGCTTGGGGACTAGCGGGATCTCCTACGAGCAGTACTTC
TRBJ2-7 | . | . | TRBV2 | CASSIDSSYEQYF | TGTGCCAGCAGTATCGACAGTTCCTACGAGCAGTACTTC
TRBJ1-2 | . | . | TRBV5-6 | CASSAGRGNYGYTF | TGTGCCAGCAGCGCGGGGCGGGGAAACTATGGCTACACCTTC
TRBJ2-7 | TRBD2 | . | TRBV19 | CASSKRGGLADPYEQYF | TGTGCCAGTAGTAAGAGAGGGGGACTAGCGGATCCCTACGAGCAGTACTTC
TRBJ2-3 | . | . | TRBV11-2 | CASSLDRAFSTDTQYF | TGTGCCAGCAGCTTAGATCGGGCGTTTAGCACAGATACGCAGTATTTT
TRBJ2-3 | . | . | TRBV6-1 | CASSEPLGPRRTDTQYF | TGTGCCAGCAGTGAACCACTGGGACCTCGTAGAACAGATACGCAGTATTTT